These 15 T cell receptor beta chains share one sample of origin, sequenced in a study of T cells in Graves' hyperthyroidism and ophthalmopathy. RNA transcripts provided the source from which TCR beta CDR3 regions were amplified. When the TCR CDR3 underwent first-round RT-PCR, the HTBI primer set was used. TCRdb used MiXCR to reprocess the multiplex PCR reads, holding one entry per CDR3 protein. The table records about 610,000 distinct CDR3 sequences, about a sixth of them present only once. Input material: blood. Receptor source: a woman between 40 and 55 years old with Graves' ophthalmopathy.

The chain carries TRBV6-2 or TRBV6-3 and TRBJ2-5; 8 positions match TRBD1. The CDR3 is made up of 15 amino acids. Germline CDR1 and CDR2: MNHEY and SVGEGT. V shed 5 bases, J shed 4 bases, and the junction held 9 bases outside the gene matches. The CDR3 protein is CASSQGALNLETQYF. The CDR3 bases are TGTGCCAGCAGTCAGGGGGCCCTAAACTTAGAGACCCAGTACTTC.

This chain uses TRBV5-1 with TRBJ2-7, with D perhaps matching TRBD1 (6 bases). The ends were cut back, 2 bases at V and 3 bases at J, with 9 bases in the middle. The germline CDR1 and CDR2 sequences are SGHRS and YFSETQ. This CDR3 contains 13 residues. The CDR3 coding sequence is TGCGCCAGCAGCTTACCAGGGGTCTACGAGCAGTACTTC. Encoded protein: CASSLPGVYEQYF.

This clonotype occurred once. The V call is TRBV7-8, the J call TRBJ2-3, with 8 bases lining up with TRBD2. CDR1 and CDR2 from the germline V gene are SGHVS and FQNEAQ. CDR3 length: 14 residues. Germline trimming cut 5 bases from V and 5 bases from J; bases unmatched to any gene: 6. The CDR3 sequence: CASSPRAGGDTQYF. In DNA, the CDR3 is TGTGCCAGCAGCCCCCGGGCGGGGGGAGATACGCAGTATTTT.

The V and J genes are TRBV3-1 and TRBJ1-5; no clear D. The CDR3 has 17 amino acids. The V end was cut by 0 bases, the J end by 0 bases, with 12 bases between. Germline V lookup: CDR1 LGHDT, CDR2 YNNKEL (reference sequence). The DNA of the CDR3 is TGTGCCAGCAGCCAAGATTCGCCGCTGAATAGCAATCAGCCCCAGCATTTT. Protein: CASSQDSPLNSNQPQHF. Full variable domain (missing parts from reference TRBV3-1 and TRBJ1-5): DTAVSQTPKYLVTQMGNDKSIKCEQNLGHDTMYWYKQDSKKFLKIMFSYNNKELIINETVPNRFSPKSPDKAHLNLHINSLELGDSAVYFCASSQDSPLNSNQPQHFGDGTRLSIL.

The table lists this clonotype with many counts. V gene TRBV7-6 combines with J gene TRBJ1-1, with D unresolved. CDR3 size: 15 residues. V dropped 5 bases and J dropped 1 base, with 14 bases sitting between them. Germline CDR1 and CDR2: SGHVS and FNYEAQ. The CDR3 reads CASSPNTDANTEAFF. CDR3 nucleotide sequence: TGTGCCAGCAGCCCAAATACCGACGCGAACACTGAAGCTTTCTTT.

The J gene is TRBJ2-7, the V gene TRBV6-2 or TRBV6-3; 9 bases fit TRBD1. The CDR3 runs 16 residues. CDR1 and CDR2 (germline): MNHEY, SVGEGT. The V gene end was trimmed by 6 bases and the J gene end by 3 bases; junction bases not matched to a gene: 12. The CDR3 loop reads CASSPETGTGIYEQYF. The CDR3 DNA reads TGTGCCAGCAGCCCCGAGACCGGGACAGGGATCTACGAGCAGTACTTC.

This clonotype was counted between two and nine times. The chain combines TRBV19 with TRBJ1-5, with 7 bases aligning to TRBD1. The germline gives CDR1 LNHDA, CDR2 SQIVND (reference sequence). The length of the CDR3 is 15 residues. V trimming: 3 bases; J trimming: 9 bases; junction bases outside the gene matches: 11. In DNA, the CDR3 is TGTGCCAGTAGTATCGACAGGGTTGGGGAGACGCCCCAGCATTTT. It codes for CASSIDRVGETPQHF.

This clonotype came up many times. The chain couples TRBV7-9 to TRBJ2-3, with D unclear. Germline V gives CDR1 SEHNR, CDR2 FQNEAQ (reference sequence). V was cut by 5 bases and J by 0 bases, with 6 bases left in between. The CDR3 totals 13 residues. CDR3: CASSIPSTDTQYF. The CDR3 nucleotides are TGTGCCAGCAGCATTCCTAGCACAGATACGCAGTATTTT.

This clonotype was recorded at least ten times. V and J are TRBV7-9 and TRBJ2-3; D may be TRBD1 (6 bases). V was shortened by 9 bases and J by 4 bases, with 17 bases between the two germline ends. This CDR3 has 14 amino acids. CDR1 SEHNR and CDR2 FQNEAQ come from the germline V gene (reference sequence). CDR3 nucleotide sequence: TGTGCCAGGGGCCAGGGGTTAGGCGCAGATACGCAGTATTTT. Its protein product is CARGQGLGADTQYF. Using reference TRBV7-9 and TRBJ2-3 for the parts outside the CDR3, the full variable domain is DTGVSQNPRHKITKRGQNVTFRCDPISEHNRLYWYRQTLGQGPEFLTYFQNEAQLEKSRLLSDRFSAERPKGSFSTLEIQRTEQGDSAMYLCARGQGLGADTQYFGPGTRLTVL.

The chain couples TRBV10-3 to TRBJ2-1; 7 bases line up with TRBD2. CDR3 length equals 12 residues. Germline V CDR1 and CDR2: ENHRY, SYGVKD. The J segment lost 8 bases and the V segment lost 10 bases, leaving 8 bases of the junction unmatched. The CDR3 here is CATGLVSDEQFF. As DNA, the CDR3 is TGTGCCACCGGACTAGTTAGCGATGAGCAGTTCTTC.

The chain carries TRBV10-3 and TRBJ2-7; the match to TRBD2 covers 10 bases. V gave up 6 bases and J gave up 7 bases; unmatched junction bases: 6. CDR1 is ENHRY, CDR2 SYGVKD, per germline. This CDR3 has 13 residues. The CDR3 DNA sequence: TGTGCCATCAGAGCGGGAGGGCCGGGAGAGCAGTACTTC. This translates into CAIRAGGPGEQYF.

This clonotype showed up just a few times. This chain connects TRBV19 to TRBJ2-5; 7 bases match TRBD1. With V trimmed by 1 base and J by 3 bases, 2 bases remained unmatched. The CDR3 loop spans 14 amino acids. The germline V gene encodes CDR1 LNHDA and CDR2 SQIVND (reference sequence). The CDR3 DNA reads TGTGCCAGTAGTATAGTTACAGGGGAAGAGACCCAGTACTTC. It translates to CASSIVTGEETQYF. Together with reference TRBV19 and TRBJ2-5, the CDR3 gives the full variable domain: DGGITQSPKYLFRKEGQNVTLSCEQNLNHDAMYWYRQDPGQGLRLIYYSQIVNDFQKGDIAEGYSVSREKKESFPLTVTSAQKNPTAFYLCASSIVTGEETQYFGPGTRLLVL.

This clonotype appeared many times. The chain has TRBV28 and TRBJ2-7, with TRBD2 matching over 7 bases. The V and J ends lost 2 bases and 3 bases, in that order; junction bases with no gene match: 10. Looked up from germline, CDR1 is MDHEN and CDR2 is SYDVKM. CDR3 length: 16 residues. The CDR3 sequence is CASSLVPLATVYEQYF. CDR3 nucleotide sequence: TGTGCCAGCAGTTTAGTACCACTAGCGACTGTCTACGAGCAGTACTTC.

Many counts were recorded for this clonotype. V is TRBV12-3 or TRBV12-4 and J is TRBJ1-1; no firm D call. The CDR3 is 12 residues long. V was clipped by 5 bases and J by 3 bases, with 7 bases between them. The CDR3 loop is CASSRPDTEAFF. The CDR3 nucleotides are TGTGCCAGCAGTCGTCCCGACACTGAAGCTTTCTTT.

The chain joins TRBV6-1 to TRBJ1-3, with D tentatively TRBD1 (6 bases). The CDR3 covers 16 residues. The V and J ends lost 4 bases and 2 bases respectively, with 15 bases between them. CDR1 is MNHNS, CDR2 SASEGT, per germline. The CDR3 spells CASSAGQSYAGNTIYF. In DNA, the CDR3 is TGTGCCAGCAGTGCCGGACAGTCTTACGCTGGAAACACCATATATTTT.